One sample yielded the 2 T cell receptor beta chains listed below, sequenced in a study of cytomegalovirus exposure and HLA in healthy donors. Use of 60 Vbeta and 13 Jbeta primers characterized the PCR. The table came from immunoSEQ multiplex PCR; TCRdb's copy has only in-frame clones and leaves some out. The table has 100,000 or so clones, 75% seen once. Source material: PBMCs. The receptors stem from a woman under 30 in good health and CMV-seropositive.

This clone has only one observation. The chain couples TRBV7-2 to TRBJ1-1, with a weak D call TRBD1 (5 bases). Trimming cost V 6 bases and J 4 bases, with 9 bases left between them. The germline CDR1 and CDR2 sequences are SGHTA and FQGNSA. This CDR3 region has 12 residues. CDR3 amino acids: CASRLDSTEAFF. The CDR3 bases are TGTGCCAGCAGGCTAGACAGCACTGAAGCTTTCTTT.

This clone has only one observation. V is TRBV5-1 and J is TRBJ2-1, with unresolved D. V was clipped by 3 bases and J by 9 bases, with 22 bases between them. Germline loops: CDR1 SGHRS, CDR2 YFSETQ. This CDR3 spans 16 amino acids. The CDR3 DNA reads TGCGCCAGCAGCTCCGCCTTGGCGGCACCCCTCGGTGAGCAGTTCTTC. Protein product: CASSSALAAPLGEQFF.